This T cell receptor (beta chain) emerged from a study of shared clonotypes between healthy human individuals. Study-level points and caveats: The study generally estimated greater richness for naive than memory subsets.

Original processing methods: Filtering differed since immunoSEQ provided only junctions, with no quality scores. Measured with immunoSEQ multiplex PCR; TCRdb has only the in-frame clones, and not every one. The D gene and trimming were derived from the DNA, and the V and J assignments and clone size from that table. This table has approximately 600,000 clones, about 95% appearing once. With 4 bases removed from V and 2 bases from J, the gap between germline ends came to 18 bases. Germline CDR1 SGHAT, CDR2 FQDESV (reference sequence). The CDR3 covers 16 residues. Notes on this clone: What it binds is unknown.

In the naive CD8 group, cells lacked CD45RO and were positively selected for CCR7, so terminally differentiated effector memory CD45RA+ cells were left out. The J gene is TRBJ2-7, the V gene TRBV11-1; D unresolved. The source of this sequence is a woman under 40 in good health. Material: naive CD8+ T cells sorted from blood. The CDR3 DNA sequence: TGTGCCAGCAGCTCCTTACCTCATGGAGAACCCTACGAGCAGTACTTC. This codes for CASSSLPHGEPYEQYF.